This T cell receptor beta chain was captured in a study of blood T cells in healthy people across ages. Overall study findings and caveats: A roughly linear fall in TCR beta diversity per million T cells was seen with increasing age. When set beside aged donors, long-lived donors presented more naive CD4+ cells and higher diversity.

Next came a second PCR, run for about 6 to 12 cycles, which used a sample-barcoded 5' primer along with a J-beta primer mix. Carrying 12 random nucleotides, a template-switch adaptor labeled each individual cDNA molecule. One entry per CDR3 protein results from TCRdb running MiXCR on the 5' RACE reads. The sample carries about 1.7 million distinct CDR3 sequences, 28% recorded once. The CDR3 length is 21 residues. Worth noting for this clonotype: Its antigen is unknown.

Sequencing was carried out using blood. The receptor was isolated from a woman in her twenties or thirties in good health. This rearrangement joins TRBV21-1 to TRBJ2-6; whether TRBD1, the table's D call, matches the DNA was not checked. TRBV21-1 is designated a pseudogene. CDR3 region: CASSKTGTGIRIGPGANALTF. CDR3 bases: TGTGCCAGCAGCAAGACTGGGACAGGCATTCGGATTGGGCCTGGGGCCAACGCCCTGACTTTC.